Included here is one T cell receptor (beta chain) sequence, with context. The antigen is not known. This sample is part of a study of shared clonotypes between healthy human individuals. At the level of the study: There were three CD4 naive, three CD4 memory, two CD8 naive and one CD8 memory plates per donor.

Data came from immunoSEQ multiplex PCR; TCRdb stores just in-frame clones and leaves some out. This repertoire shows roughly 2 million clones, approximately 94% found once; its top ten account for around 0.13%. Unmatched junction bases numbered 6, after V lost 0 bases and J lost 0 bases. Germline CDR1 reads SGHDT; CDR2 reads YYEEEE. The CDR3 is 17 amino acids. There were only Caucasian adults among the donors, and all lived in Nashville, Tennessee. Study results and limitations: Incompleteness in sorted-subset sequencing, despite large depth, was shown by rarefaction. The authors expected sequencing depth to affect clonotype sharing among donors.

Sequenced input: naive CD4+ T cells sorted from blood. The subset denotes: CD45RA+ positively selected. The source of this sequence is a man in his late teens or twenties in good health. The chain is built from TRBV5-6 and TRBJ1-1; 9 nucleotides match TRBD1. DNA for the CDR3: TGTGCCAGCAGCTTGGACAGGGGGCCCGGTATGAACACTGAAGCTTTCTTT. Residues: CASSLDRGPGMNTEAFF.